The source of this T cell receptor beta chain is a study of shared clonotypes between healthy human individuals. Study findings and constraints: All-four-donor shared clonotypes had higher generation probabilities than non-shared clonotypes did. Generally, naive subsets came out with larger estimated richness than memory subsets.

A CD45RA-negative memory subset and a CD45RA+ naive subset were separated from the CD4+ cells. In the case of this clone: Its antigen is undetermined.

As handled by the study authors: For the immunoSEQ data, sequences were junction-only without quality scores, so filtering differed. Repertoires were generated with immunoSEQ multiplex PCR, while TCRdb's copy carries only in-frame clones and drops some. The V and J calls and the clone size are those of that table, but D and trimming were determined from the DNA. This sample has over a million clones, with 96% found just once. Trimming removed 4 bases from V and 2 bases from J; junction bases left unmatched: 4. This CDR3 comprises 14 residues. Germline V CDR1 and CDR2: SGHTS, YDEGEE. The sequencing input was naive CD4+ T cells sorted from blood. Indicated subset: CD45RA+ positively selected. The chain has TRBV5-8 and TRBJ2-3; TRBD1 matches at 7 bases. The receptor was isolated from a man aged 25-45 years in good health. The CDR3 DNA is TGTGCCAGCAGCCGTGACAGGGCCACAGATACGCAGTATTTT. Amino acid sequence: CASSRDRATDTQYF.